This T cell receptor beta chain was recorded in a study of blood T cell repertoires in COVID-19. Study-wide context: The samples span acute and convalescent COVID-19 from the United States, Italy and Spain. From T cells, B-cell-depleted T cells, or PBMCs came the material, which was cDNA or gDNA.

V gave up 6 bases and J gave up 0 bases; unmatched junction bases: 13. Looked up from germline, CDR1 is KGHSH and CDR2 is LQKENI. The CDR3 runs to 18 residues. In the original workflow: Amplification with reference gene primers provided the estimates of nucleated cell counts. Measured with immunoSEQ multiplex PCR; TCRdb has only the in-frame clones, and not every one. The V and J calls and clone size come from that table; D and trimming were worked out from the DNA. The data contain 53,000 or so clones, 82% of them singletons. Source material: peripheral blood. The TCR was taken from a human donor in a cohort sampled during active COVID-19. The chain employs TRBV18 and TRBJ2-1; 8 bases are shared with TRBD2. The CDR3 region is CASSPSRSGTSSYNEQFF. DNA for the CDR3: TGTGCCAGCTCCCCTTCCCGGAGCGGGACTAGCTCCTACAATGAGCAGTTCTTC.